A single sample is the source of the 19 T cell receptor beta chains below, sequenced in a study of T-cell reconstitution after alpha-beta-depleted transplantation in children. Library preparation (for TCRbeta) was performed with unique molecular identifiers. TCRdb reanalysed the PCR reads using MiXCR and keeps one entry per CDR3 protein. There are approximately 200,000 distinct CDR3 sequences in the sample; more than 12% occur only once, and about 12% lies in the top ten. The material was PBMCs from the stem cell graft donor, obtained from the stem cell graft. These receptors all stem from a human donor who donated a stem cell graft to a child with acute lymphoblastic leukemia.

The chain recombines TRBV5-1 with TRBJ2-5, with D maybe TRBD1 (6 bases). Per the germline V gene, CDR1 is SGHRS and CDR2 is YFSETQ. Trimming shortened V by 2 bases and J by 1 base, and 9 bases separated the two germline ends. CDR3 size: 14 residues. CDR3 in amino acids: CASSLGTTQETQYF. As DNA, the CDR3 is TGCGCCAGCAGCTTAGGGACAACCCAAGAGACCCAGTACTTC.

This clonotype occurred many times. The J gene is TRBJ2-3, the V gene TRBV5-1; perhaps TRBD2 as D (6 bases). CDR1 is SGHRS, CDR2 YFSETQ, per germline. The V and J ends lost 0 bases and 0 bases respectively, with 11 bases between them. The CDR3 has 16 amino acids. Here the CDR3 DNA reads TGCGCCAGCAGCTTGGCTGGCGGGGCAAGCACAGATACGCAGTATTTT. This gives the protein CASSLAGGASTDTQYF.

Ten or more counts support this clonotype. The CDR3 reads CASSLAVKGAADTQYF. As DNA, the CDR3 is TGCGCCAGCAGCTTAGCGGTAAAGGGGGCGGCAGATACGCAGTATTTT. V is TRBV5-1 and J is TRBJ2-3; the match to TRBD1 covers 7 bases. In germline, CDR1 is SGHRS, CDR2 YFSETQ. The CDR3 covers 16 residues. V gave up 2 bases and J gave up 4 bases; unmatched junction bases: 10.

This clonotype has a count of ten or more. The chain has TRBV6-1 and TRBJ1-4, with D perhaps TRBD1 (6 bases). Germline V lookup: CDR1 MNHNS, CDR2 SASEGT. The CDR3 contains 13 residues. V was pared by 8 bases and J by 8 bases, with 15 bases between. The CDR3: CASGQGLQEKLFF. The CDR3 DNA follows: TGTGCCAGCGGTCAGGGGTTACAGGAAAAACTGTTTTTT.

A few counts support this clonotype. Here the CDR3 DNA reads TGCAGCGTTGATAGGGCGAGACAAGAGACCCAGTACTTC. Translated, it gives CSVDRARQETQYF. This chain joins TRBV29-1 and TRBJ2-5; D uncertain. The CDR3 has 13 residues. Germline values: CDR1 SQVTM, CDR2 ANQGSEA. V was cut by 3 bases and J by 2 bases, with 10 bases left in between.

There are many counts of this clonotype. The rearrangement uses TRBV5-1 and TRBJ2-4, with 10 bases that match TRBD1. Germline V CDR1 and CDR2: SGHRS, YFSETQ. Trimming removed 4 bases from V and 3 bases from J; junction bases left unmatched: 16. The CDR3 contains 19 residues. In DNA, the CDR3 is TGCGCCAGCAGCCGCCGACGTAGGAGGGGGACAGGGGACAAAAACATTCAGTACTTC. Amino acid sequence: CASSRRRRRGTGDKNIQYF.

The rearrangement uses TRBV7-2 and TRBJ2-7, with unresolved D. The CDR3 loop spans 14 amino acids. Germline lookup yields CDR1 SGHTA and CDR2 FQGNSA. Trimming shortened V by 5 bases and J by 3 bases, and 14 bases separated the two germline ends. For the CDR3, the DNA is TGTGCCAGCAGCGCACTCCACCCCTTCTACGAGCAGTACTTC. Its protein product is CASSALHPFYEQYF.

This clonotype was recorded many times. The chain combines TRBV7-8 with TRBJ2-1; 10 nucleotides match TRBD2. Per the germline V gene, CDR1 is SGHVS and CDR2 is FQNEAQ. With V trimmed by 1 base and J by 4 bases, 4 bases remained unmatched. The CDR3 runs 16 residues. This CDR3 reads CASSLVRTSGYNEQFF. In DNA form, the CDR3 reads TGTGCCAGCAGCTTAGTGCGGACTAGCGGTTACAATGAGCAGTTCTTC.

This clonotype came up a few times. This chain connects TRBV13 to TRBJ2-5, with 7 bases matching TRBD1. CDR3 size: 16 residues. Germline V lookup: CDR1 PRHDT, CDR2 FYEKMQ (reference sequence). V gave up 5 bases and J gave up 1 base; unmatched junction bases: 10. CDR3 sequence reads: CASSATGTDSQETQYF. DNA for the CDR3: TGTGCCAGCAGCGCCACCGGGACAGATTCCCAAGAGACCCAGTACTTC.

DNA for the CDR3: TGTGCCAGCAGCTTAACGGGACTGCCTCAAGAGACCCAGTACTTC. Its translation is CASSLTGLPQETQYF. The chain employs TRBV7-7 and TRBJ2-5; a weak D match, TRBD2 (6 bases). Germline V gene lookup returns CDR1 SSHAT and CDR2 FNYEAQ (reference sequence). Trimming pared 2 bases from V and 2 bases from J, leaving 12 bases between. CDR3 size: 15 residues.

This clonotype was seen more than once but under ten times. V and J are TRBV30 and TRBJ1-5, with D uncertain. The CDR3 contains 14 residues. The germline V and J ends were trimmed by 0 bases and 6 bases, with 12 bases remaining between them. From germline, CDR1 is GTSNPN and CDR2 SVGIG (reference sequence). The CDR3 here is CAWSVSSRAQPQHF. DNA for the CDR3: TGTGCCTGGAGTGTATCTTCACGGGCTCAGCCCCAGCATTTT.

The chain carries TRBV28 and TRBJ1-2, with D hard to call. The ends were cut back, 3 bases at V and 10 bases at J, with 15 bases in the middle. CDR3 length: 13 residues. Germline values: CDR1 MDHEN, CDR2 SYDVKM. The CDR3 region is CASSFAYIRLYTF. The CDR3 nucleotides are TGTGCCAGCAGTTTTGCGTACATCAGGCTCTACACCTTC.

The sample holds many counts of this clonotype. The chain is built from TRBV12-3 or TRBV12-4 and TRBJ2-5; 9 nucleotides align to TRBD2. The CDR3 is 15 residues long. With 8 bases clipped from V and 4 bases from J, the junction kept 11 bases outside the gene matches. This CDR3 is CASGRGRATGETQYF. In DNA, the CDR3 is TGTGCCAGCGGACGCGGGAGGGCCACAGGAGAGACCCAGTACTTC.

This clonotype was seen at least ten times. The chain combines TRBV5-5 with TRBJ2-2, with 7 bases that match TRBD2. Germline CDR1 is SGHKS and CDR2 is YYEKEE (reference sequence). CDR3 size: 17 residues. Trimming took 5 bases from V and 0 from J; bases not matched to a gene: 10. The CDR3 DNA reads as TGTGCCAGCAGACCATTCACTAGCGCTTCGAACACCGGGGAGCTGTTTTTT. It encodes CASRPFTSASNTGELFF.

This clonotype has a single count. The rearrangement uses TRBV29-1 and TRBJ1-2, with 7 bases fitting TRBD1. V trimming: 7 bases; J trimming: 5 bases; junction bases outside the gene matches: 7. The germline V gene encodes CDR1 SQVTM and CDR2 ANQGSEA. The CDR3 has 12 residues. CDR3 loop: CSGGDSLYGYTF. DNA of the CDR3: TGCAGCGGAGGGGACAGTCTATATGGCTACACCTTC.

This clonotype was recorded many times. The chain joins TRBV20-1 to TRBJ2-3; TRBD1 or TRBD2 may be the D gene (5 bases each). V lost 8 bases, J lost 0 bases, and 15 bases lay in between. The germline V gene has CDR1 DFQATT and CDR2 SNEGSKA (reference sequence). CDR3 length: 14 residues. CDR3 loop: CSCRDGSSTDTQYF. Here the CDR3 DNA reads TGCAGTTGCAGGGACGGTTCTAGCACAGATACGCAGTATTTT.

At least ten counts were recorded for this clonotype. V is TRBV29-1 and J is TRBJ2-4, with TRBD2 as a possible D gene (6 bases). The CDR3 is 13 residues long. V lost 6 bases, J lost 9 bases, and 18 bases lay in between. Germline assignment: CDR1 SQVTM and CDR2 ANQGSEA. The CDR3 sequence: CSVATGEGTIQYF. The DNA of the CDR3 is TGCAGCGTCGCTACGGGAGAGGGCACCATTCAGTACTTC.

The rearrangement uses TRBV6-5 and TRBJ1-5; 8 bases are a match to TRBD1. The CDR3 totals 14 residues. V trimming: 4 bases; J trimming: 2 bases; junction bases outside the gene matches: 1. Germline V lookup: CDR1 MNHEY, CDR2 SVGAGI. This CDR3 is CASSSTGGNQPQHF. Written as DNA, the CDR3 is TGTGCCAGCAGTTCGACAGGGGGCAATCAGCCCCAGCATTTT.

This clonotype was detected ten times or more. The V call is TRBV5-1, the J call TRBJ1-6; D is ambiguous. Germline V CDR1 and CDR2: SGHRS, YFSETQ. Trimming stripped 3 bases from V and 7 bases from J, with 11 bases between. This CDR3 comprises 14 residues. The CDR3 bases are TGCGCCAGCAGCTCGGACGGAGACAATTCACCCCTCCACTTT. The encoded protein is CASSSDGDNSPLHF.